A selection of T cell receptor beta chains follows, all from one sample in a study of blood T cells in healthy people across ages. TCRdb redid the calling of the 5' RACE reads with MiXCR, one entry per CDR3 protein. Of 650,000 to 1,000,000 distinct CDR3 sequences in the sample, less than 60% were seen once. Input material: blood. These receptor sequences come from a man at least 80 years old in good health. The CDR3 runs from the conserved cysteine through the conserved F or W. The D gene is left open where the match is weak. Clone size is given for some rows only: seen once, a few or many times, or a class if the clone is expanded.

abundance: .
len: 14
d_gene: .
v_gene: TRBV7-3
j_gene: TRBJ2-5
CDR3nt: TGTGCCAGCAGCCAAGGGGGACTACAAGAGACCCAGTACTTC
CDR3aa: CASSQGGLQETQYF

abundance: .
len: 17
d_gene: .
v_gene: TRBV6-2/TRBV6-3
j_gene: TRBJ2-7
CDR3nt: TGTGCCAGCAGTTGGCCCTCGACAGGTTACCGCTCCTACGAGCAGTACTTC
CDR3aa: CASSWPSTGYRSYEQYF

abundance: .
len: 17
d_gene: TRBD1
v_gene: TRBV7-3
j_gene: TRBJ2-6
CDR3nt: TGTGCCAGCAGCTTTGGGACAGGGAGGTCTGGGGCCAACGTCCTGACTTTC
CDR3aa: CASSFGTGRSGANVLTF

abundance: .
len: 14
d_gene: .
v_gene: TRBV6-6
j_gene: TRBJ2-3
CDR3nt: TGTGCCAGCAGTTACGGGGAACGGGCAGATACGCAGTATTTT
CDR3aa: CASSYGERADTQYF

abundance: few
len: 16
d_gene: .
v_gene: TRBV27
j_gene: TRBJ2-4
CDR3nt: TGTGCCAGCAGTTTAACCGGGGGCCTATCCAAAAACATTCAGTACTTC
CDR3aa: CASSLTGGLSKNIQYF

abundance: .
len: 15
d_gene: .
v_gene: TRBV11-3
j_gene: TRBJ1-1
CDR3nt: TGTGCCAGCAGCTTGGCTGGGACACCGAACACTGAAGCTTTCTTT
CDR3aa: CASSLAGTPNTEAFF

abundance: .
len: 16
d_gene: TRBD1
v_gene: TRBV28
j_gene: TRBJ2-5
CDR3nt: TGTGCCAGCTACTCCAGGGGGACAGCCTACCAAGAGACCCAGTACTTC
CDR3aa: CASYSRGTAYQETQYF

abundance: .
len: 15
d_gene: .
v_gene: TRBV7-2
j_gene: TRBJ1-1
CDR3nt: TGTGCCAGCAGCTTAGCAGCGCGGGGGAGCACTGAAGCTTTCTTT
CDR3aa: CASSLAARGSTEAFF

abundance: few
len: 19
d_gene: TRBD2
v_gene: TRBV11-2
j_gene: TRBJ2-7
CDR3nt: TGTGCCAGCAGCTTGGGGGGGGGAAGAGGTAGCGGGAGAACGTACGAGCAGTACTTC
CDR3aa: CASSLGGGRGSGRTYEQYF

abundance: .
len: 13
d_gene: .
v_gene: TRBV2
j_gene: TRBJ2-7
CDR3nt: TGTGCCAGCAGCCGGACACTCTACTACGAGCAGTACTTC
CDR3aa: CASSRTLYYEQYF

abundance: .
len: 16
d_gene: .
v_gene: TRBV6-6
j_gene: TRBJ2-3
CDR3nt: TGTGCCAGCAACAGCGACCGGTCACGGAGGGGAGATACGCAGTATTTT
CDR3aa: CASNSDRSRRGDTQYF

abundance: .
len: 13
d_gene: .
v_gene: TRBV20-1
j_gene: TRBJ1-1
CDR3nt: TGCAGTGCCCCCAGGACGGAGAACACTGAAGCTTTCTTT
CDR3aa: CSAPRTENTEAFF

abundance: few
len: 16
d_gene: .
v_gene: TRBV7-3
j_gene: TRBJ1-2
CDR3nt: TGTGCCAGCAGCCCCCGGGGGGAGGGATGGAACTATGGCTACACCTTC
CDR3aa: CASSPRGEGWNYGYTF

abundance: .
len: 13
d_gene: .
v_gene: TRBV29-1
j_gene: TRBJ2-2
CDR3nt: TGCAGCGTTGAAGATAGGGACACCGGGGAGCTGTTTTTT
CDR3aa: CSVEDRDTGELFF

abundance: few
len: 16
d_gene: TRBD1
v_gene: TRBV29-1
j_gene: TRBJ2-3
CDR3nt: TGCAGCGTTGAAGATGAGCACAGGGGAGAAACAGATACGCAGTATTTT
CDR3aa: CSVEDEHRGETDTQYF

abundance: .
len: 13
d_gene: .
v_gene: TRBV12-3/TRBV12-4
j_gene: TRBJ2-7
CDR3nt: TGTGCCAGCACCCGGCGGAACGACTACGAGCAGTACTTC
CDR3aa: CASTRRNDYEQYF

abundance: .
len: 16
d_gene: TRBD1
v_gene: TRBV7-6
j_gene: TRBJ1-1
CDR3nt: TGTGCCAGCAGCTACGGACAGGGGGCTGTGAACACTGAAGCTTTCTTT
CDR3aa: CASSYGQGAVNTEAFF

abundance: .
len: 14
d_gene: .
v_gene: TRBV12-3/TRBV12-4
j_gene: TRBJ2-1
CDR3nt: TGTGCCACCTCGGTTTTGCTTCGGGACAATGAGCAGTTCTTC
CDR3aa: CATSVLLRDNEQFF

abundance: .
len: 12
d_gene: .
v_gene: TRBV6-2/TRBV6-3
j_gene: TRBJ1-1
CDR3nt: TGTGCCAGCAGGACGTCGGGGGTTGAAGCTTTCTTT
CDR3aa: CASRTSGVEAFF

abundance: few
len: 15
d_gene: .
v_gene: TRBV4-3
j_gene: TRBJ2-7
CDR3nt: TGCGCCAGCAGCCAAGTCCTAGACAGCGCCTACGAGCAGTACTTC
CDR3aa: CASSQVLDSAYEQYF

abundance: .
len: 15
d_gene: TRBD2
v_gene: TRBV11-2
j_gene: TRBJ2-5
CDR3nt: TGTGCCAGCAGCTTGCCACTAGCGGGTGGTGAGACCCAGTACTTC
CDR3aa: CASSLPLAGGETQYF

abundance: .
len: 13
d_gene: .
v_gene: TRBV6-1
j_gene: TRBJ2-5
CDR3nt: TGTGCCAGCAGTGAGTCCAATCCGATGAAGCAGTACTTC
CDR3aa: CASSESNPMKQYF

abundance: .
len: 14
d_gene: .
v_gene: TRBV20-1
j_gene: TRBJ2-1
CDR3nt: TGCAGTGCTCAAGGCGTCGTAACCTACAATGAGCAGTTCTTC
CDR3aa: CSAQGVVTYNEQFF

abundance: .
len: 14
d_gene: .
v_gene: TRBV7-9
j_gene: TRBJ2-2
CDR3nt: TGTGCCAGCAGCTTAGCGAGATACACCGGGGAGCTGTTTTTT
CDR3aa: CASSLARYTGELFF

abundance: .
len: 12
d_gene: .
v_gene: TRBV30
j_gene: TRBJ1-4
CDR3nt: TGTGCCTGGGAGGGGGGGCGTGAAAAACTGTTTTTT
CDR3aa: CAWEGGREKLFF

abundance: .
len: 14
d_gene: TRBD1
v_gene: TRBV7-9
j_gene: TRBJ1-6
CDR3nt: TGTGCCAGCAGCTATGGACAGGGGGATTCACCCCTCCACTTT
CDR3aa: CASSYGQGDSPLHF

abundance: once
len: 13
d_gene: .
v_gene: TRBV20-1
j_gene: TRBJ2-7
CDR3nt: TGCAGTGCTCCTAACGACAGAGAGGGCGAGCAGTACTTC
CDR3aa: CSAPNDREGEQYF